These T cell receptor beta chains were read from a single sample in a study of CXCR3-negative and CXCR3-positive naive CD8 T cells. TCRdb reprocessed the 5' RACE reads, with one entry per CDR3 protein and no DNA. This sample contains roughly 99,000 distinct CDR3 sequences. The sequencing input was naive CXCR3+ CD8+ T cells from blood. The receptors stem from a human donor in good health. Some clones in this sample may be carry-over from other donors' samples. Both conserved end residues are part of each CDR3. Each record gives: CDR3 length, V gene, J gene, CDR3 protein.

CDR3 length: 15; V gene: TRBV4-1; J gene: TRBJ2-5; CDR3 protein: CASSHPDLNQETQYF
CDR3 length: 13; V gene: TRBV20-1; J gene: TRBJ2-7; CDR3 protein: CSARDLDAYEQYF
CDR3 length: 13; V gene: TRBV7-9; J gene: TRBJ2-7; CDR3 protein: CASSLAEGYEQYF
CDR3 length: 13; V gene: TRBV6-4; J gene: TRBJ2-2; CDR3 protein: CASSDRGTGELFF
CDR3 length: 12; V gene: TRBV29-1; J gene: TRBJ2-7; CDR3 protein: CSASGQGYEQYF
CDR3 length: 16; V gene: TRBV27; J gene: TRBJ2-7; CDR3 protein: CASSLSWQGPSWEQYF
CDR3 length: 15; V gene: TRBV12-3/TRBV12-4; J gene: TRBJ1-5; CDR3 protein: CASSKMTDADQPQHF
CDR3 length: 16; V gene: TRBV13; J gene: TRBJ1-1; CDR3 protein: CASSLSGQGLYTEAFF
CDR3 length: 13; V gene: TRBV20-1; J gene: TRBJ2-3; CDR3 protein: CSARDKDTDTQYF
CDR3 length: 16; V gene: TRBV5-1; J gene: TRBJ2-3; CDR3 protein: CASSNTPGQGADTQYF
CDR3 length: 12; V gene: TRBV20-1; J gene: TRBJ1-2; CDR3 protein: CSARQGNYGYTF